This entry describes one T cell receptor (beta chain). Subsets obtained from CD4+ cells comprised CD45RA+ naive and CD45RA-negative memory cells. This specimen comes from a study of shared clonotypes between healthy human individuals. V shed 2 bases, J shed 5 bases, and the junction held 3 bases outside the gene matches. Germline loops: CDR1 MNHEY, CDR2 SVGAGI. This CDR3 has 14 amino acids. The method was immunoSEQ multiplex PCR; TCRdb's version includes in-frame clones alone and lacks a portion of them. Here the sample spans roughly 1,600,000 clones, just under 99% being singletons. This receptor was obtained from a man in his thirties or forties in good health. The rearrangement joins TRBV6-5 to TRBJ1-2, with TRBD1 matching over 9 bases. Sequences were obtained from naive CD4+ T cells sorted from blood. Subset described: CD45RA+ positively selected. CDR3 region: CASSYRQGGYGYTF. CDR3 nucleotides: TGTGCCAGCAGTTACAGACAGGGGGGGTATGGCTACACCTTC.